A single sample is the source of the 19 T cell receptor beta chains below, sequenced in a study of immune heterogeneity within non-small cell lung tumors. TCR beta CDR3 was amplified by multiplex PCR, first round around 10 cycles, 32 V and 13 J primers. TCRdb used MiXCR to reprocess the multiplex PCR reads, holding one entry per CDR3 protein. Among tens of thousands of distinct CDR3 sequences listed, around 26% were seen once. Template input, which was bulk tumor genomic DNA, totaled 600 to 700 ng per sample. In surgery, several biopsies were collected from each primary tumor at widely spaced sites. These patients got curative surgery after being newly diagnosed with untreated non-small cell lung cancer. Source material: lung tumor tissue. Receptors were obtained from a man aged 40-55 years with non-small cell lung cancer.

On this clonotype: A read error may explain this, as a much larger clone is one base away. This rearrangement joins TRBV6-5 to TRBJ1-5, with a possible D match to TRBD1 (5 bases). Germline assignment: CDR1 MNHEY and CDR2 SVGAGI. The CDR3 is 15 residues long. The DNA for the CDR3 is TGTGCCAGCAGTTCTCCGGGGGGAAGCAATAAGCCCCAGCATTTT. This sequence encodes CASSSPGGSNKPQHF.

The rearrangement uses TRBV5-6 and TRBJ1-2; TRBD1 matches at 8 bases. With V trimmed by 0 bases and J by 5 bases, 0 bases remained unmatched. CDR1 and CDR2 (germline): SGHDT, YYEEEE. The CDR3 runs 13 residues. In DNA form, the CDR3 reads TGTGCCAGCAGCTTGGACAGGGGGTATGGCTACACCTTC. It translates to CASSLDRGYGYTF.

About this clonotype itself: A much larger clone lies a single base off, so this may be a read error. CDR3 sequence reads: CASSLDYGGWGGYTF. The CDR3 nucleotides are TGTGCCAGCAGCTTAGATTACGGGGGGTGGGGTGGCTACACCTTC. V gene TRBV7-2 combines with J gene TRBJ1-2, with D perhaps TRBD1 (5 bases). The CDR3 has 15 residues. Trimming shortened V by 1 base and J by 7 bases, and 16 bases separated the two germline ends. Germline V CDR1 and CDR2: SGHTA, FQGNSA.

This clonotype was seen more than once but under ten times. The chain uses TRBV4-2 and TRBJ1-1; no clear D gene. Germline V gene lookup returns CDR1 LGHNA and CDR2 YNFKEQ. V was clipped by 0 bases and J by 3 bases, with 11 bases between them. The CDR3 sequence is 15 residues long. The CDR3 DNA sequence: TGTGCCAGCAGCCAAGATTCGAGGCGGTACACTGAAGCTTTCTTT. Its protein product is CASSQDSRRYTEAFF.

This clonotype was detected only a few times. The chain recombines TRBV20-1 with TRBJ2-7, with TRBD1 as a possible D gene (6 bases). Trimming left V 4 bases short and J 2 bases short, with 15 bases between. CDR1 DFQATT and CDR2 SNEGSKA come from the germline V gene (reference sequence). The CDR3 covers 14 residues. As DNA, the CDR3 is TGCAGTGCTACCTCTTCCGGACAGACCTACGAGCAGTACTTC. Translation gives CSATSSGQTYEQYF.

This clonotype showed up many times. V gene TRBV7-3 combines with J gene TRBJ2-3; 9 bases agree with TRBD2. With V trimmed by 4 bases and J by 4 bases, 9 bases remained unmatched. Germline V gives CDR1 SGHTA, CDR2 FQGTGA. The CDR3 length is 16 residues. CDR3 sequence reads: CASSSRAGGGPDTQYF. Here the CDR3 DNA reads TGTGCCAGCAGCTCCCGAGCGGGAGGAGGGCCAGATACGCAGTATTTT.

Concerning this clonotype: The CDR3 does not close with the conserved phenylalanine or tryptophan, likely indicating a read error. This chain connects TRBV28 to TRBJ1-6; D is ambiguous. Germline V lookup: CDR1 MDHEN, CDR2 SYDVKM. The CDR3 runs to 14 residues. The CDR3 is CASTVSARDSRLHS. CDR3 bases: TGTGCCAGCACCGTCAGTGCTAGGGATTCACGCCTCCACTCT.

Only one count was recorded for this clonotype. V usage is TRBV10-2 and J usage is TRBJ1-3, with 7 bases fitting TRBD1. In germline, CDR1 is WSHSY, CDR2 SAAADI. The CDR3 runs 12 residues. V dropped 4 bases and J dropped 9; count of bases not matched to a gene: 3. CDR3 sequence (DNA): TGCGCCAGCAGTGTCAGGGGGACCACCATATATTTT. Its protein is CASSVRGTTIYF.

This clonotype was observed a handful of times. The chain employs TRBV2 and TRBJ2-5, with D perhaps TRBD2 (6 bases). Germline-derived CDR1 and CDR2 are SNHLY and FYNNEI. V lost 6 bases to trimming and J lost 5 bases, with 16 bases between them. The CDR3 spans 14 residues. CDR3 sequence reads: CASRGTGAGETQYF. DNA of the CDR3: TGTGCCAGCAGGGGGACTGGGGCCGGGGAGACCCAGTACTTC.

Concerning this clonotype itself: A much larger clone lies one base from this, so it may be a read error. This rearrangement joins TRBV6-2 or TRBV6-3 to TRBJ2-2; D tentatively reads TRBD1 or TRBD2 (6 bases each). The CDR3 has 13 residues. Per germline, CDR1 MNHEY and CDR2 SVGEGT. Trimming removed 10 bases from V and 6 bases from J, with 15 bases in between. This CDR3 reads CANTQGGPGELFF. In DNA form, the CDR3 reads TGTGCCAACACCCAAGGGGGGCCCGGGGAGCTGTTTTTT.

This clonotype was recorded many times. The chain couples TRBV10-3 to TRBJ1-5; 8 bases agree with TRBD1. V gave up 10 bases and J gave up 2 bases; unmatched junction bases: 7. Germline lookup yields CDR1 ENHRY and CDR2 SYGVKD. The CDR3 has 14 residues. The CDR3 here is CATGQGSGNQPQHF. In DNA form, the CDR3 reads TGTGCCACCGGACAGGGCTCGGGCAATCAGCCCCAGCATTTT.

This clonotype was counted between two and nine times. The chain employs TRBV30 and TRBJ2-2; possible D gene TRBD1, 6 bases. Between the trimmed V and J ends, which lost 2 bases and 3 bases, there was a span of 19 bases. This CDR3 has 17 amino acids. Germline CDR1 is GTSNPN and CDR2 is SVGIG (reference sequence). This CDR3 is CAWSPLWGQVDTGELFF. In nucleotides, the CDR3 is TGTGCCTGGAGTCCCCTCTGGGGGCAGGTGGACACCGGGGAGCTGTTTTTT. The variable domain in full, with the rest retrieved from reference TRBV30 and TRBJ2-2, is SQTIHQWPATLVQPVGSPLSLECTVEGTSNPNLYWYRQAAGRGLQLLFYSVGIGQISSEVPQNLSASRPQDRQFILSSKKLLLSDSGFYLCAWSPLWGQVDTGELFFGEGSRLTVL.

This clonotype was observed a few times. V is TRBV3-1 and J is TRBJ2-4; D call uncertain. Trimming stripped 0 bases from V and 3 bases from J, with 9 bases between. The germline gives CDR1 LGHDT, CDR2 YNNKEL (reference sequence). This CDR3 region has 15 residues. The CDR3 DNA reads as TGTGCCAGCAGCCAAGATGGAACACTCAAAAACATTCAGTACTTC. Protein product: CASSQDGTLKNIQYF.

J is TRBJ2-4 and V is TRBV2; a weak D match, TRBD1 (5 bases). The ends were cut back, 6 bases at V and 10 bases at J, with 16 bases in the middle. There are 13 residues in the CDR3. Germline V gene lookup returns CDR1 SNHLY and CDR2 FYNNEI. The CDR3, as DNA: TGTGCCAGCAGGATACAGGACCCAGGGATTCAGTACTTC. It is translated as CASRIQDPGIQYF.

The table lists this clonotype with a count of one. The V call is TRBV4-1, the J call TRBJ2-6; TRBD1 or TRBD2 may be the D gene (5 bases each). This CDR3 spans 16 amino acids. V lost 3 bases and J 0 bases, leaving 9 bases between the germline ends. Germline CDR1 MGHRA, CDR2 YSYEKL. The CDR3 sequence is CASSHGTVSGANVLTF. CDR3 DNA: TGCGCCAGCAGCCACGGGACGGTCTCTGGGGCCAACGTCCTGACTTTC.

The chain links TRBV6-1 to TRBJ2-3, with 9 nucleotides matching TRBD2. This CDR3 has 16 amino acids. The germline CDR1 and CDR2 sequences are MNHNS and SASEGT. J was trimmed by 3 bases and V by 6 bases; bases with no gene match: 10. DNA for the CDR3: TGTGCCAGCAGGCTGCAACTAGCGGGCGGTACAGATACGCAGTATTTT. This sequence encodes CASRLQLAGGTDTQYF.

This clonotype was observed many times. The V call is TRBV7-8, the J call TRBJ2-5; D uncertain. The CDR3 contains 16 residues. CDR1 is SGHVS, CDR2 FQNEAQ, per germline. V was cut by 6 bases and J by 2 bases, with 19 bases left in between. CDR3 protein: CASRDLFDTNQETQYF. In nucleotides, the CDR3 is TGTGCCAGCAGGGATCTATTTGACACCAATCAAGAGACCCAGTACTTC.

This clonotype was observed at least ten times. The chain is built from TRBV6-1 and TRBJ2-2; possible D gene TRBD2, 6 bases. Germline loops: CDR1 MNHNS, CDR2 SASEGT. CDR3 length: 15 amino acids. V was pared by 2 bases and J by 0 bases, with 7 bases between. CDR3 amino acids: CASSERLANTGELFF. The CDR3 DNA reads TGTGCCAGCAGTGAAAGACTAGCGAACACCGGGGAGCTGTTTTTT.

This clonotype is a singleton in its sample. V is TRBV11-3 and J is TRBJ2-2; D could derive from TRBD1 or TRBD2 (5 bases each). Trimming took 6 bases from V and 3 from J, leaving 14 bases between them. From germline, CDR1 is SGHNT and CDR2 YENEEA. CDR3 length: 15 amino acids. The CDR3 reads CASRPGRRDTGELFF. In DNA, the CDR3 is TGTGCCAGCAGACCGGGACGGCGGGACACCGGGGAGCTGTTTTTT. Filled out from reference TRBV11-3 and TRBJ2-2, the complete variable domain reads EAGVVQSPRYKIIEKKQPVAFWCNPISGHNTLYWYLQNLGQGPELLIRYENEEAVDDSQLPKDRFSAERLKGVDSTLKIQPAELGDSAVYLCASRPGRRDTGELFFGEGSRLTVL.